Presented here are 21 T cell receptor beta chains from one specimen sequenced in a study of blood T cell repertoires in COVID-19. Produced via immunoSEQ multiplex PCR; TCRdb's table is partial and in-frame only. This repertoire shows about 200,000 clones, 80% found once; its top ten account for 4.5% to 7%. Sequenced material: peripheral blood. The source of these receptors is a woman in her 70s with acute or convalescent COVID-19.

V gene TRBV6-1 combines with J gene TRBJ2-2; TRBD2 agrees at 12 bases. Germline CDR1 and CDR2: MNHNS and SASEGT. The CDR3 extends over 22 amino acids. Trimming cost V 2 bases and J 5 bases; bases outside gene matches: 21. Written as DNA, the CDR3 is TGTGCCAGCAGTGAAATTGTGACAGGGAAAATACGGACTAGCGGGATTACCGGGGAGCTGTTTTTT. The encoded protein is CASSEIVTGKIRTSGITGELFF.

The DNA for the CDR3 is TGTGCCAGCAGCCAAGGGCCAGTCACAGATACGCAGTATTTT. It specifies CASSQGPVTDTQYF. The chain carries TRBV3-1 (or the pseudogene TRBV3-2) and TRBJ2-3; D ambiguous. Germline V gene sequence: CDR1 LGHDT, CDR2 YNNKEL (reference sequence). V lost 1 base and J 2 bases, leaving 7 bases between the germline ends. The CDR3 has 14 residues.

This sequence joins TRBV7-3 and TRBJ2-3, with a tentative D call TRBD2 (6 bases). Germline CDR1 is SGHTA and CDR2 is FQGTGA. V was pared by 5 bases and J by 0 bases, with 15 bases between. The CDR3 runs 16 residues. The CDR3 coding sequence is TGTGCCAGCAGCCTGACCCCGGGGACTAGCACAGATACGCAGTATTTT. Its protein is CASSLTPGTSTDTQYF. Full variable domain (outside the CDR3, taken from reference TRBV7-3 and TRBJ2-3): GAGVSQTPSNKVTEKGKYVELRCDPISGHTALYWYRQSLGQGPEFLIYFQGTGAADDSGLPNDRFFAVRPEGSVSTLKIQRTERGDSAVYLCASSLTPGTSTDTQYFGPGTRLTVL.

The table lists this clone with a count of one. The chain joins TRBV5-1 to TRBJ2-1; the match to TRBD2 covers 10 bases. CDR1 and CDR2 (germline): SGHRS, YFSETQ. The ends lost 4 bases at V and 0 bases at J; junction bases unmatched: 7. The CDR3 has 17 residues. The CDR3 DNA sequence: TGCGCCAGCAGCGGAACAGCGGGAGGGCCCTCCTACAATGAGCAGTTCTTC. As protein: CASSGTAGGPSYNEQFF.

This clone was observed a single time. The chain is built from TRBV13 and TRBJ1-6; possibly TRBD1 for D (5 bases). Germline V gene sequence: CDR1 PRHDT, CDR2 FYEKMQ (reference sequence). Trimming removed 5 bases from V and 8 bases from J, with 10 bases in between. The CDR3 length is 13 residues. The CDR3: CASSARGDSPLHF. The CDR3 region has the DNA TGTGCCAGCAGCGCACGGGGGGATTCACCCCTCCACTTT. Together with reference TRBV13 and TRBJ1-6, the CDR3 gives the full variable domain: AAGVIQSPRHLIKEKRETATLKCYPIPRHDTVYWYQQGPGQDPQFLISFYEKMQSDKGSIPDRFSAQQFSDYHSELNMSSLELGDSALYFCASSARGDSPLHFGNGTRLTVT.

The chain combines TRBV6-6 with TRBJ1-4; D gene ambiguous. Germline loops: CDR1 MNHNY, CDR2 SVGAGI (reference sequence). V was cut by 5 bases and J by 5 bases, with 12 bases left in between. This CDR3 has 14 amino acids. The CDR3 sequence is CASSARRENEKLFF. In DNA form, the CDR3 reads TGTGCCAGCAGTGCCCGCCGGGAAAATGAAAAACTGTTTTTT.

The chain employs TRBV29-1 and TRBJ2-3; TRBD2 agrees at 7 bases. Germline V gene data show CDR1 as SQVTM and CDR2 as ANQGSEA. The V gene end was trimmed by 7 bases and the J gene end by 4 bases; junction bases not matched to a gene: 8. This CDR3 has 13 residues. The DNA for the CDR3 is TGCAGCGCTGTAGGCGGGAGCCCAGATACGCAGTATTTT. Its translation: CSAVGGSPDTQYF.

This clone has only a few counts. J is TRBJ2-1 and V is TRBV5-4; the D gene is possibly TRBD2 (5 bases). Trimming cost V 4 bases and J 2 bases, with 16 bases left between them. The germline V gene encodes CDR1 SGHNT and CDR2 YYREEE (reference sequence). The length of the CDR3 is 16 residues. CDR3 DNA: TGTGCCAGCAGCCCCGCCGGGGTTAGGGCCTACAATGAGCAGTTCTTC. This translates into CASSPAGVRAYNEQFF.

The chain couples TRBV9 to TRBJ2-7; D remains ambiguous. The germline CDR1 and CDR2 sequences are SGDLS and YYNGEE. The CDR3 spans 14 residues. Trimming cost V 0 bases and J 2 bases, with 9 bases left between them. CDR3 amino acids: CASSVAAGTYEQYF. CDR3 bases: TGTGCCAGCAGCGTAGCCGCAGGAACCTACGAGCAGTACTTC.

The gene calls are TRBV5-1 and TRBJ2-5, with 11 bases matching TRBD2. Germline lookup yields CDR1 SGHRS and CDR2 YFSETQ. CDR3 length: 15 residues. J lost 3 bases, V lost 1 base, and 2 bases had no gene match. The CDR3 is CASSLTSGREETQYF. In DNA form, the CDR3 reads TGCGCCAGCAGCTTGACTAGCGGGAGAGAAGAGACCCAGTACTTC.

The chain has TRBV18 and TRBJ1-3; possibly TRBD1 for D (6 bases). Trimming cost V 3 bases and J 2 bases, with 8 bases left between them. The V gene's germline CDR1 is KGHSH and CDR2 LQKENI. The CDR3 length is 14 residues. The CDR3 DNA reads TGTGCCAGCTCACCGGGGGCTACTGGAAACACCATATATTTT. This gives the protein CASSPGATGNTIYF.

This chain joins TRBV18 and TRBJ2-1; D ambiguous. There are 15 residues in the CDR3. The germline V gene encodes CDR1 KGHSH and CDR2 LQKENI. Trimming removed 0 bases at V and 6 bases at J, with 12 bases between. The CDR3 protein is CASSPPSPRSNEQFF. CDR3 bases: TGTGCCAGCTCACCACCCTCACCGCGGAGCAATGAGCAGTTCTTC.

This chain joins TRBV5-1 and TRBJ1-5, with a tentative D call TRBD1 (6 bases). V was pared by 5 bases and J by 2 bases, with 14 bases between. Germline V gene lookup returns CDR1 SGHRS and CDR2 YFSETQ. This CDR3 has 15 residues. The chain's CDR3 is CASSIGEGGNQPQHF. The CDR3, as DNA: TGCGCCAGCAGTATCGGAGAGGGGGGCAATCAGCCCCAGCATTTT.

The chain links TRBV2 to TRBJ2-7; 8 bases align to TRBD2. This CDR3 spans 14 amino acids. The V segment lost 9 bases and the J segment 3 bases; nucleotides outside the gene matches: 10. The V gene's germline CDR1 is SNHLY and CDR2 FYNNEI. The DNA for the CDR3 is TGTGCCAGTACCCAGCGGGAGTCCCTCTACGAGCAGTACTTC. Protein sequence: CASTQRESLYEQYF.

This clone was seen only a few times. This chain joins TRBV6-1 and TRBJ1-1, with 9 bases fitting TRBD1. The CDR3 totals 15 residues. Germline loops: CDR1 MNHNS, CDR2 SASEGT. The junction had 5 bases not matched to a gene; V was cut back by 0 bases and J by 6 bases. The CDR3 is CASSEAGQGRSEAFF. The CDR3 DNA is TGTGCCAGCAGTGAAGCGGGACAGGGAAGGTCTGAAGCTTTCTTT.

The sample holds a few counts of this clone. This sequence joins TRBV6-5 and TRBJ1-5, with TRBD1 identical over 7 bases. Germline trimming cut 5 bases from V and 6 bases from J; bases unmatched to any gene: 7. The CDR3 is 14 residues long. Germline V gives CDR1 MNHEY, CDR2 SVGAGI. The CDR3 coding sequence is TGTGCCAGCAGTCCAGGGGGACGAGGTCAGCCCCAGCATTTT. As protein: CASSPGGRGQPQHF.

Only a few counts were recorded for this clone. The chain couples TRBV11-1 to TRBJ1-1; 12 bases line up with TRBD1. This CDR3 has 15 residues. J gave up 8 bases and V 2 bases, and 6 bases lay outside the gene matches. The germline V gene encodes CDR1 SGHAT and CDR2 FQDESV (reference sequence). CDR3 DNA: TGTGCCAGCAGCTTATGGGGACAGGGGGCGAGGGAAGCTTTCTTT. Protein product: CASSLWGQGAREAFF.

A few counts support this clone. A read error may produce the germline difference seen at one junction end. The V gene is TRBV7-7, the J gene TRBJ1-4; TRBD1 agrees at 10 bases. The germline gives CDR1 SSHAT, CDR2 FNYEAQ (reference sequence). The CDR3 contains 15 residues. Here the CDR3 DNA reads TGTGCTAGCAGGGGGGGACAGGGGAATGGTGAAAAACTGTTTTTT. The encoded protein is CASRGGQGNGEKLFF.

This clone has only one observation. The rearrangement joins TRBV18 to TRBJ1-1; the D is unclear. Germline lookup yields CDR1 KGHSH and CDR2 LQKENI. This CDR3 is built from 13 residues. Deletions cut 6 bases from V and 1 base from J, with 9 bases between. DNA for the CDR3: TGTGCCAGCTCGCTCTCAGAGAACACTGAAGCTTTCTTT. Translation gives CASSLSENTEAFF.

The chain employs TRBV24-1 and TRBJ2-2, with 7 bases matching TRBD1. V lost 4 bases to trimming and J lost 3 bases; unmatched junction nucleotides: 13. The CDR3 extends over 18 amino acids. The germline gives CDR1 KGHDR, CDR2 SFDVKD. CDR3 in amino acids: CATSETDRVVPHTGELFF. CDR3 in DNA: TGTGCCACCAGTGAAACAGACAGGGTCGTTCCCCACACCGGGGAGCTGTTTTTT.

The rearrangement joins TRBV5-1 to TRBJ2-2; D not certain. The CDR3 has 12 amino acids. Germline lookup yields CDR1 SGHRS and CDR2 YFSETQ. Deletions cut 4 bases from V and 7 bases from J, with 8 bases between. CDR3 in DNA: TGCGCCAGCAGCGTTACAGTCGGGGAGCTGTTTTTT. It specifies CASSVTVGELFF.